The 17 T cell receptor beta chains below come from one sample, sequenced in a study of T-cell memory formation after mild COVID-19. TCRdb processed the 5' RACE reads anew with MiXCR; each CDR3 protein has one entry. The data show about 560,000 distinct CDR3 sequences, 20% to 25% seen once. Sequencing was done on a sample of PBMCs or a T cell subset sorted from them (not recorded which). These receptors all come from an adult woman who had mild COVID-19 (a few samples of this study predate the infection). Cell type and time point are not known.

This clonotype was observed a handful of times. The chain uses TRBV6-1 and TRBJ2-1; D gene unclear. Looked up from germline, CDR1 is MNHNS and CDR2 is SASEGT. This CDR3 has 13 amino acids. Trimming removed 2 bases from V and 4 bases from J, with 6 bases in between. CDR3 DNA: TGTGCCAGCAGTGAAACCGGTTACAATGAGCAGTTCTTC. It yields the protein CASSETGYNEQFF.

The chain carries TRBV7-6 and TRBJ1-1; perhaps TRBD1 as D (5 bases). The CDR3 spans 15 residues. Germline CDR1 reads SGHVS; CDR2 reads FNYEAQ. The germline V and J ends were trimmed by 1 base and 5 bases, with 14 bases remaining between them. CDR3 sequence (DNA): TGTGCCAGCAGCTTAGGCGGACGGGGGGAAACTGAAGCTTTCTTT. It yields the protein CASSLGGRGETEAFF.

The chain is built from TRBV20-1 and TRBJ2-3; no clear D. The CDR3 covers 12 residues. Germline V CDR1 and CDR2: DFQATT, SNEGSKA (reference sequence). Trimming took off 4 bases at V and 1 base at J, with 6 bases between the two ends. The DNA for the CDR3 is TGCAGTGCTACACTTCGCACAGATACGCAGTATTTT. Translation gives CSATLRTDTQYF.

This clonotype was found a few times. V and J are TRBV4-2 and TRBJ2-1, with TRBD2 as a possible D gene (5 bases). The ends were cut back, 4 bases at V and 3 bases at J, with 19 bases in the middle. The CDR3 sequence is 17 residues long. Germline V gene data show CDR1 as LGHNA and CDR2 as YNFKEQ. CDR3: CASSPSAAEIVYNEQFF. The CDR3 DNA follows: TGTGCCAGCAGCCCTTCGGCAGCGGAGATTGTCTACAATGAGCAGTTCTTC.

Only a few counts were recorded for this clonotype. V and J are TRBV20-1 and TRBJ2-3, with D tentatively TRBD1 (6 bases). The CDR3 has 15 residues. Germline-derived CDR1 and CDR2 are DFQATT and SNEGSKA (reference sequence). The germline V and J ends were trimmed by 2 bases and 2 bases, with 14 bases remaining between them. The CDR3 spells CSARSDRWDTDTQYF. The CDR3 DNA reads as TGCAGTGCTAGATCCGACAGGTGGGACACAGATACGCAGTATTTT.

This clonotype has at least ten counts. An end of the junction differs from the germline gene, which may be a read error. The J gene is TRBJ1-5, the V gene TRBV12-3 or TRBV12-4; 7 bases fit TRBD1. The CDR3 sequence is 14 residues long. The CDR3, as DNA: TGCGCCAGCAGCCTTCGACAGGGTGATCAGCCCCAGCATTTT. Translated: CASSLRQGDQPQHF.

Only a few counts were recorded for this clonotype. This chain joins TRBV6-1 and TRBJ2-2, with a weak D call TRBD1 (6 bases). Trimming pared 4 bases from V and 5 bases from J, leaving 11 bases between. The CDR3 loop spans 14 amino acids. The germline CDR1 and CDR2 sequences are MNHNS and SASEGT. CDR3 region: CASSAAGATGELFF. The CDR3 region has the DNA TGTGCCAGCAGTGCGGCAGGGGCGACCGGGGAGCTGTTTTTT.

This clonotype appeared a few times. The chain couples TRBV12-3 or TRBV12-4 to TRBJ1-1; maybe TRBD1 (6 bases). The CDR3 totals 13 residues. V was shortened by 2 bases and J by 10 bases, with 14 bases between the two germline ends. As DNA, the CDR3 is TGTGCCAGCAGTTTAAACAGGGAGGGCCGAGCTTTCTTT. Protein product: CASSLNREGRAFF.

The sample holds many counts of this clonotype. V usage is TRBV5-1 and J usage is TRBJ2-7; no reliable D call. The CDR3 loop spans 14 amino acids. CDR1 is SGHRS, CDR2 YFSETQ, per germline. V was cut by 1 base and J by 2 bases, with 10 bases left in between. CDR3 protein: CASSLSDGTYEQYF. The CDR3 DNA follows: TGCGCCAGCAGCTTGTCCGACGGAACCTACGAGCAGTACTTC. Using reference TRBV5-1 and TRBJ2-7 for the parts outside the CDR3, the full variable domain is KAGVTQTPRYLIKTRGQQVTLSCSPISGHRSVSWYQQTPGQGLQFLFEYFSETQRNKGNFPGRFSGRQFSNSRSEMNVSTLELGDSALYLCASSLSDGTYEQYFGPGTRLTVT.

This sequence joins TRBV12-3 or TRBV12-4 and TRBJ1-3; D gene unclear. Trimming cost V 7 bases and J 3 bases, with 16 bases left between them. This CDR3 contains 15 residues. For the CDR3, the DNA is TGTGCCAGCACCACCCCCCCGGGTTATGGAAACACCATATATTTT. It encodes CASTTPPGYGNTIYF.

The rearrangement uses TRBV6-5 and TRBJ1-1; D is possibly TRBD1 (5 bases). V dropped 5 bases and J dropped 1 base, with 14 bases sitting between them. The CDR3 sequence is 15 residues long. CDR1 and CDR2 from the germline V gene are MNHEY and SVGAGI. This chain's CDR3 is CASSTRAQGNTEAFF. The CDR3 bases are TGTGCCAGCAGTACTCGGGCCCAGGGGAACACTGAAGCTTTCTTT.

The V gene is TRBV6-2 or TRBV6-3, the J gene TRBJ2-2; D might be TRBD2 (5 bases). The CDR3 has 12 amino acids. The germline V gene encodes CDR1 MNHEY and CDR2 SVGEGT. V shed 8 bases and J shed 6 bases, with 10 bases lying between them. As DNA, the CDR3 is TGTGCCAGCGGTACTAGGCCCGGGGAGCTGTTTTTT. Translating gives CASGTRPGELFF.

This clonotype was seen more than once but under ten times. The chain combines TRBV12-3 or TRBV12-4 with TRBJ2-7; D is undetermined. The CDR3 is 14 residues long. The V end was cut by 2 bases, the J end by 0 bases, with 8 bases between. The CDR3 sequence is CASSLRTVSYEQYF. The CDR3 DNA reads as TGTGCCAGCAGTTTACGGACGGTCTCCTACGAGCAGTACTTC.

The V gene is TRBV5-4, the J gene TRBJ2-3; D may be TRBD2 (6 bases). Between the trimmed V and J ends, which lost 2 bases and 5 bases, there was a span of 12 bases. There are 14 residues in the CDR3. CDR1 SGHNT and CDR2 YYREEE come from the germline V gene (reference sequence). CDR3 sequence reads: CASSLTGVEDTQYF. CDR3 DNA: TGTGCCAGCAGCTTAACGGGGGTGGAAGATACGCAGTATTTT.

The rearrangement links TRBV5-1 to TRBJ2-6; D is ambiguous. Trimming removed 3 bases from V and 0 bases from J, with 4 bases in between. Per germline, CDR1 SGHRS and CDR2 YFSETQ. The CDR3 consists of 14 residues. CDR3 in amino acids: CASSYRSGANVLTF. CDR3 sequence (DNA): TGCGCCAGCAGCTACCGCTCTGGGGCCAACGTCCTGACTTTC.

This sequence joins TRBV7-6 and TRBJ2-7; D is perhaps TRBD1 (5 bases). The length of the CDR3 is 13 residues. Trimming took off 0 bases at V and 6 bases at J, with 9 bases between the two ends. Germline-derived CDR1 and CDR2 are SGHVS and FNYEAQ. The CDR3 loop is CASSLAQRGEQYF. In DNA form, the CDR3 reads TGTGCCAGCAGCTTAGCGCAAAGGGGCGAGCAGTACTTC.

V is TRBV7-9 and J is TRBJ2-5, with 10 bases identical to TRBD2. The length of the CDR3 is 15 residues. Per germline, CDR1 SEHNR and CDR2 FQNEAQ (reference sequence). The V gene end was trimmed by 4 bases and the J gene end by 0 bases; junction bases not matched to a gene: 2. CDR3 residues: CASSWGLANQETQYF. As DNA, the CDR3 is TGTGCCAGCAGCTGGGGACTAGCGAACCAAGAGACCCAGTACTTC. The whole variable domain, remainder taken from reference TRBV7-9 and TRBJ2-5, is DTGVSQNPRHKITKRGQNVTFRCDPISEHNRLYWYRQTLGQGPEFLTYFQNEAQLEKSRLLSDRFSAERPKGSFSTLEIQRTEQGDSAMYLCASSWGLANQETQYFGPGTRLLVL.